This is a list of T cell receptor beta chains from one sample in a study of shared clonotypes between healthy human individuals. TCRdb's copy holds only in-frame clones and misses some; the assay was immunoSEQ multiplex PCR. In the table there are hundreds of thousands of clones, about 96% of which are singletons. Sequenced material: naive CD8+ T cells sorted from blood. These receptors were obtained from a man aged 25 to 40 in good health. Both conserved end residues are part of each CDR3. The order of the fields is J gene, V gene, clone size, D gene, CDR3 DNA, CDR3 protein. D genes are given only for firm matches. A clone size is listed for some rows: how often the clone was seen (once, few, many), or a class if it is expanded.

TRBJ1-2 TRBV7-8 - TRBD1 TGTGCCAGCAGCGACAGGGGGCCCTATGGCTACACCTTC CASSDRGPYGYTF
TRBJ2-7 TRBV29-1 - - TGCAGCGTTGCAGCGGGCAGGACCTACGAGCAGTACTTC CSVAAGRTYEQYF
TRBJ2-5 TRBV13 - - TGTGCCAGCAGCTTATGGCAAGAGACCCAGTACTTC CASSLWQETQYF
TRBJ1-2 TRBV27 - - TGTGCCAGCAGTTTATCCGCAACAGCCTATGGCTACACCTTC CASSLSATAYGYTF
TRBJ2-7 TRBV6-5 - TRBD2 TGTGCCAGCCGCCTAGCGGAACTTTCCTACGAGCAGTACTTC CASRLAELSYEQYF
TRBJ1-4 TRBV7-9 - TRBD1 TGTGCCAGCAGCAATTACCAGCCGACAGGGTATAATGAAAAACTGTTTTTT CASSNYQPTGYNEKLFF
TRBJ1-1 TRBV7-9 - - TGTGCCAGCAGATTGGGAAACACTGAAGCTTTCTTT CASRLGNTEAFF
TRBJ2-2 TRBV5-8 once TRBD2 TGTGCCAGCAGCCCTCGGCTAGCGGGAGGGCCCGGGGAGCTGTTTTTT CASSPRLAGGPGELFF
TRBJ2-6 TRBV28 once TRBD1 TGTGCCAGCAGTTTTTTGCCGGGACAGGGGGCGTCAGGGGCCAACGTCCTGACTTTC CASSFLPGQGASGANVLTF
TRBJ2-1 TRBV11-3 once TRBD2 TGTGCCAGCAGAGGTAGCGGGTACAATGAGCAGTTCTTC CASRGSGYNEQFF
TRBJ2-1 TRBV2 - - TGTGCCAGCAGTGTTTATCCCAATGAGCAGTTCTTC CASSVYPNEQFF
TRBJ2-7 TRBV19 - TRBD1 TGTGCCAGTAGTGAAACCCCAGGGGGAGTTAACGAGCAGTACTTC CASSETPGGVNEQYF
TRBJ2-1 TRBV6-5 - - TGTGCCAGCAGTTCCTGGTCCCACAATGAGCAGTTCTTC CASSSWSHNEQFF
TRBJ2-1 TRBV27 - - TGTGCCAGCAGTCACAACAATGAGCAGTTCTTC CASSHNNEQFF